This T cell receptor beta chain was sequenced for a study of regulatory T cells in long-lasting Graves disease. As to time point: newly diagnosed GD, antithyroid drugs for less than 3 months. Researchers made the TCR library from RNA that was extracted from PBMCs. Diagnosis followed American Thyroid Association guidelines for Graves' disease. With 5 bases clipped from V and 3 bases from J, the junction kept 4 bases outside the gene matches. The CDR3 sequence is 14 residues long. Germline CDR1 and CDR2: PRHDT and FYEKMQ (reference sequence). Libraries of TCR beta came from iRepertoire HTBI primers plus Arm-PCR of CDR3 regions. One entry per CDR3 protein results from TCRdb running MiXCR on the multiplex PCR reads. The repertoire holds about 420,000 distinct CDR3 sequences, with roughly 15% as singletons. This clonotype was seen many times. The data were also submitted as part of a second study, on T cells in Graves' hyperthyroidism and ophthalmopathy.

Source: peripheral blood mononuclear cells (PBMCs), taken at new diagnosis, from a patient treated with antithyroid drugs. The J gene is TRBJ2-3, the V gene TRBV13; 8 bases line up with TRBD2. The receptor comes from a woman under 30 with Graves disease. CDR3 loop: CASSATSGTDTQYF. The CDR3 region has the DNA TGTGCCAGCAGCGCTACTAGCGGTACAGATACGCAGTATTTT.